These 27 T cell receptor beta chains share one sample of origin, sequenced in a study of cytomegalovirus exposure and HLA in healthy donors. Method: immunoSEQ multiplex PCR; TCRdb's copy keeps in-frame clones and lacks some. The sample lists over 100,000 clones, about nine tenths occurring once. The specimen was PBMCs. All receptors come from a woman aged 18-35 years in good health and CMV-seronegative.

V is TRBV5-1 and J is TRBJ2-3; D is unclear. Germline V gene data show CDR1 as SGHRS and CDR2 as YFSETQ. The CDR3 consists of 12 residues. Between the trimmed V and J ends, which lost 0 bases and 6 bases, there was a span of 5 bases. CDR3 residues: CASSLVMDTQYF. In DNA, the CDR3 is TGCGCCAGCAGCTTGGTTATGGATACGCAGTATTTT.

The CDR3 DNA is TGTGCCAGCAGTTTCCGGAGTCCTTCCTACGAGCAGTACTTC. Translating gives CASSFRSPSYEQYF. The gene calls are TRBV28 and TRBJ2-7; D uncertain. CDR3 size: 14 residues. V lost 3 bases to trimming and J lost 1 base, with 10 bases between them. Germline V gives CDR1 MDHEN, CDR2 SYDVKM.

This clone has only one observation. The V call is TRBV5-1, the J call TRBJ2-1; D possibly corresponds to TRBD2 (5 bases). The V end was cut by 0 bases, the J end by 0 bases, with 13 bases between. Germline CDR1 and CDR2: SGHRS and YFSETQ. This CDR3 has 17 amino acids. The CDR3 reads CASSLGGSLSSYNEQFF. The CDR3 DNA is TGCGCCAGCAGCTTGGGAGGGTCACTCAGCTCCTACAATGAGCAGTTCTTC.

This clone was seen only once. CDR3 DNA sequence: TGCGCCAGCAGCCAGGGCTTAAGTAGCGCAACTAATGAAAAACTGTTTTTT. This encodes CASSQGLSSATNEKLFF. This chain uses TRBV4-3 with TRBJ1-4; D is undetermined. With 3 bases removed from V and 0 bases from J, the gap between germline ends came to 14 bases. The germline V gene encodes CDR1 LGHNA and CDR2 YSLEER. The CDR3 is made up of 17 amino acids.

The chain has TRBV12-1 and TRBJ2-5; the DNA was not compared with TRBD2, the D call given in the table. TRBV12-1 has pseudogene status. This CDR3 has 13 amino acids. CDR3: CASYGVKVETQYF. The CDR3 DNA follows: TGTGCCAGCTACGGAGTTAAGGTGGAGACCCAGTACTTC.

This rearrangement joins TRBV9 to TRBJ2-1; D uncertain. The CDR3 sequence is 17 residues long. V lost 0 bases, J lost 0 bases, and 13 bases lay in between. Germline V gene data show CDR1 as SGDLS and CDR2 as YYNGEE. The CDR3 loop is CASSVALTESSYNEQFF. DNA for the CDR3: TGTGCCAGCAGCGTAGCGTTAACGGAGAGCTCCTACAATGAGCAGTTCTTC.

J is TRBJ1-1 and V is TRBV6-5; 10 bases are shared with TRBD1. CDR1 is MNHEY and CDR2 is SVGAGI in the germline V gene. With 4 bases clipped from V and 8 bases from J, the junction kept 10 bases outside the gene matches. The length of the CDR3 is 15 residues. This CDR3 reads CASSFLQTGGWEAFF. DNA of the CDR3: TGTGCCAGCAGTTTCCTCCAGACAGGGGGCTGGGAAGCTTTCTTT.

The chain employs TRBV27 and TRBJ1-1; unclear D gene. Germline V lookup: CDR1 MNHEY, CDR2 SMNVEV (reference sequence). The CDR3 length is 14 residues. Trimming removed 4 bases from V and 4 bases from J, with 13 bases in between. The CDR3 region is CASSSGILGTEAFF. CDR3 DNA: TGTGCCAGCAGTTCCGGGATCCTGGGCACTGAAGCTTTCTTT.

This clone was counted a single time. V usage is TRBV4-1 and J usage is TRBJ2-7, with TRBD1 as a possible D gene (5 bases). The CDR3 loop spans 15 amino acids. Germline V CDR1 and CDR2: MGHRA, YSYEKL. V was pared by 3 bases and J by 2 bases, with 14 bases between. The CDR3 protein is CASSQTWARAYEQYF. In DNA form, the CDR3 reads TGCGCCAGCAGCCAGACTTGGGCCAGGGCCTACGAGCAGTACTTC.

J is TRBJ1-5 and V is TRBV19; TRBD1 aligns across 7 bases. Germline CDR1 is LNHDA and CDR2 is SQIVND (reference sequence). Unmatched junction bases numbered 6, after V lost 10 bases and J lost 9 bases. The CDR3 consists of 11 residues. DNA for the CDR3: TGTGCCACCCGACAGGGTGGGCCCCAGCATTTT. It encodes CATRQGGPQHF.

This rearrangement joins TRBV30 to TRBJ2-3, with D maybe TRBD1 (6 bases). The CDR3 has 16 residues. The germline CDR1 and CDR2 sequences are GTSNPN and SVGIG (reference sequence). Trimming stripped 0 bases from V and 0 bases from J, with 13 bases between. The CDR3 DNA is TGTGCCTGGAGTGTGGGGGCCCCCTCTAGCACAGATACGCAGTATTTT. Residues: CAWSVGAPSSTDTQYF. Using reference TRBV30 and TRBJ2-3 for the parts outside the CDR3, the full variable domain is SQTIHQWPATLVQPVGSPLSLECTVEGTSNPNLYWYRQAAGRGLQLLFYSVGIGQISSEVPQNLSASRPQDRQFILSSKKLLLSDSGFYLCAWSVGAPSSTDTQYFGPGTRLTVL.

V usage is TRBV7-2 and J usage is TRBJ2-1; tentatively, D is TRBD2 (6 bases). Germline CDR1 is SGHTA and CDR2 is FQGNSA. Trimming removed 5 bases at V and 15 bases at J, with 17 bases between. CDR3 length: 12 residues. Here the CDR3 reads CASSRTGRWGFF. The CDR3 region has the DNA TGTGCCAGCAGCAGGACCGGGAGATGGGGGTTCTTC.

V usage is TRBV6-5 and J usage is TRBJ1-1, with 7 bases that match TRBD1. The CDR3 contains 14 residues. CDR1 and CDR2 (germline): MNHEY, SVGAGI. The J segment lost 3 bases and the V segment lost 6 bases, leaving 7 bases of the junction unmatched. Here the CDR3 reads CASSRDSFYTEAFF. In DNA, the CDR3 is TGTGCCAGCAGCCGGGACAGCTTTTACACTGAAGCTTTCTTT.

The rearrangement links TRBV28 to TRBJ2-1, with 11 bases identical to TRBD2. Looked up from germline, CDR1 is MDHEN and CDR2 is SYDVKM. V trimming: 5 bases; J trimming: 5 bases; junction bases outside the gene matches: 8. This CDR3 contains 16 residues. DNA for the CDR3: TGTGCCAGCAGTCCTCCCCCGGGACTAGCGGACAATGAGCAGTTCTTC. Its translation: CASSPPPGLADNEQFF. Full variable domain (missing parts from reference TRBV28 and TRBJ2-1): DVKVTQSSRYLVKRTGEKVFLECVQDMDHENMFWYRQDPGLGLRLIYFSYDVKMKEKGDIPEGYSVSREKKERFSLILESASTNQTSMYLCASSPPPGLADNEQFFGPGTRLTVL.

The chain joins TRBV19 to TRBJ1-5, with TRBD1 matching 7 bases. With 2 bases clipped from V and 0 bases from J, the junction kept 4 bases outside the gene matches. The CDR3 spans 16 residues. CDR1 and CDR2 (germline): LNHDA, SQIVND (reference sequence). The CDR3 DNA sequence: TGTGCCAGTAGTATATCGGGACAGTATAGCAATCAGCCCCAGCATTTT. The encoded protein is CASSISGQYSNQPQHF. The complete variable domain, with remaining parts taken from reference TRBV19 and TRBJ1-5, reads DGGITQSPKYLFRKEGQNVTLSCEQNLNHDAMYWYRQDPGQGLRLIYYSQIVNDFQKGDIAEGYSVSREKKESFPLTVTSAQKNPTAFYLCASSISGQYSNQPQHFGDGTRLSIL.

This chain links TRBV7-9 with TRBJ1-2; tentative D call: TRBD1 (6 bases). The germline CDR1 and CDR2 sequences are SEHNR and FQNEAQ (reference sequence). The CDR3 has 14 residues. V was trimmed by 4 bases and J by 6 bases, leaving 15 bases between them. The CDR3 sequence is CASSSGGGHNGYTF. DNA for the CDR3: TGTGCCAGCAGCTCCGGGGGGGGGCATAATGGCTACACCTTC. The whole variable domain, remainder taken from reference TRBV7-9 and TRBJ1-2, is DTGVSQNPRHKITKRGQNVTFRCDPISEHNRLYWYRQTLGQGPEFLTYFQNEAQLEKSRLLSDRFSAERPKGSFSTLEIQRTEQGDSAMYLCASSSGGGHNGYTFGSGTRLTVV.

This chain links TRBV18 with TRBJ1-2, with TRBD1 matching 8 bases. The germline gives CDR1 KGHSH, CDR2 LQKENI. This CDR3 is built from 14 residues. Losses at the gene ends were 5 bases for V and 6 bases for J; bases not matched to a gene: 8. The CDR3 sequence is CASSISTGVNGYTF. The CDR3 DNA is TGTGCCAGCTCAATATCGACAGGGGTAAATGGCTACACCTTC.

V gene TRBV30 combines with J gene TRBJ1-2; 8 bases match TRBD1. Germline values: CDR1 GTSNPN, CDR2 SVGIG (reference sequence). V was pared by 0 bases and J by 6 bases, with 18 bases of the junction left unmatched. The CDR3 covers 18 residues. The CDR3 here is CAWSVKGPGRGRFDGYTF. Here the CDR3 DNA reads TGTGCCTGGAGTGTAAAAGGGCCGGGCAGGGGGCGCTTCGATGGCTACACCTTC.

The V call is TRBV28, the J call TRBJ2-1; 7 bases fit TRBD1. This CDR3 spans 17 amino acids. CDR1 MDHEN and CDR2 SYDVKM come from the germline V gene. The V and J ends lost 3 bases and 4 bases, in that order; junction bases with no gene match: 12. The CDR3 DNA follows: TGTGCCAGCAGTTTCCCCTCTAGGGACAGTAGGTACAATGAGCAGTTCTTC. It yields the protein CASSFPSRDSRYNEQFF.

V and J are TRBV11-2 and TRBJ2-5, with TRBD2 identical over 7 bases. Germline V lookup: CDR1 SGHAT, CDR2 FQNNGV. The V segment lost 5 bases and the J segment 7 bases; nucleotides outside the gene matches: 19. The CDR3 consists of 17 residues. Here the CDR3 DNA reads TGTGCCAGCAGCCTACGCTCGCGACCCGGCGGGGGAGGGACCCAGTACTTC. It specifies CASSLRSRPGGGGTQYF.

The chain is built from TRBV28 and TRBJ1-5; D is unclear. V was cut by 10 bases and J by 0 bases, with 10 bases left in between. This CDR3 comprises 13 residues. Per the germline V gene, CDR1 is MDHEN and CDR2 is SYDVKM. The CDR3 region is CATRGYSNQPQHF. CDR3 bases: TGTGCCACTAGAGGGTATAGCAATCAGCCCCAGCATTTT. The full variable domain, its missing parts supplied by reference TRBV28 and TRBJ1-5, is DVKVTQSSRYLVKRTGEKVFLECVQDMDHENMFWYRQDPGLGLRLIYFSYDVKMKEKGDIPEGYSVSREKKERFSLILESASTNQTSMYLCATRGYSNQPQHFGDGTRLSIL.

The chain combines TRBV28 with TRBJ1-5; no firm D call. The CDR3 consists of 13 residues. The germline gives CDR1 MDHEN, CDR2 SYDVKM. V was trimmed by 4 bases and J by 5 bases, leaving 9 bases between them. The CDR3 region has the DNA TGTGCCAGCAGTTCCTTTCCCGATCAGCCCCAGCATTTT. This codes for CASSSFPDQPQHF.

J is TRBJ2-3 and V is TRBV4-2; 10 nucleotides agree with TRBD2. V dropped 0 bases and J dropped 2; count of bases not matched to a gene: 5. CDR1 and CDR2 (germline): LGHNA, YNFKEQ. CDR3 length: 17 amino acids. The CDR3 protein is CASSQEFGLADTDTQYF. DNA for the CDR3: TGTGCCAGCAGCCAAGAGTTTGGACTAGCGGACACAGATACGCAGTATTTT.

Written as DNA, the CDR3 is TGTGCCAGTAGTATTAGCAGAGGCTCCTACGAGCAGTACTTC. Amino acids: CASSISRGSYEQYF. This chain joins TRBV19 and TRBJ2-7; no definite D call. Between the trimmed V and J ends, which lost 3 bases and 0 bases, there was a span of 9 bases. This CDR3 spans 14 amino acids. CDR1 and CDR2 from the germline V gene are LNHDA and SQIVND (reference sequence).

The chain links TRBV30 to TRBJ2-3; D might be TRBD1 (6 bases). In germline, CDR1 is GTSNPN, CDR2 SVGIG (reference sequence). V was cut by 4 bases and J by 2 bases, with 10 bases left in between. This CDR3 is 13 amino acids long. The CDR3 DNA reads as TGTGCCTGGAACAGGGTGTTCACAGATACGCAGTATTTT. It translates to CAWNRVFTDTQYF.

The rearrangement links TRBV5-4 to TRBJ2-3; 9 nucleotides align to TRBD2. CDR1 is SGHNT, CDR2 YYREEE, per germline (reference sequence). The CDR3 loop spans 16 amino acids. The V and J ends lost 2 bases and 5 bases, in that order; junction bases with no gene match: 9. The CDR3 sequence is CASSFGGGAGQDTQYF. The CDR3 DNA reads TGTGCCAGCAGCTTTGGCGGGGGGGCGGGTCAAGATACGCAGTATTTT.

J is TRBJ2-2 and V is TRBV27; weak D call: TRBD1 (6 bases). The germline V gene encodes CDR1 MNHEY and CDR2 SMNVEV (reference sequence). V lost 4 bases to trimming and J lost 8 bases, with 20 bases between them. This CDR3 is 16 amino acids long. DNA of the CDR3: TGTGCCAGCAGTTCATTCGGGACACTCGACGGTGGGGAGCTGTTTTTT. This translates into CASSSFGTLDGGELFF.